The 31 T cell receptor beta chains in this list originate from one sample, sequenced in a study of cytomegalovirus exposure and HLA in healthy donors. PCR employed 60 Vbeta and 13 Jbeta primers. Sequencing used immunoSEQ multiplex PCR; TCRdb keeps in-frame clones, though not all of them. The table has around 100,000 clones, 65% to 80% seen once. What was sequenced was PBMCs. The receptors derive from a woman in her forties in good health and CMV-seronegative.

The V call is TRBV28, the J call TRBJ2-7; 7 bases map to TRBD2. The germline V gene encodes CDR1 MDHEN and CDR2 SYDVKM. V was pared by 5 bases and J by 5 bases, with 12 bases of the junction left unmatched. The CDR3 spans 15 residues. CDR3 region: CASSPLDGRSHEQYF. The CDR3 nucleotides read TGTGCCAGCAGTCCCCTCGACGGGAGGTCCCACGAGCAGTACTTC.

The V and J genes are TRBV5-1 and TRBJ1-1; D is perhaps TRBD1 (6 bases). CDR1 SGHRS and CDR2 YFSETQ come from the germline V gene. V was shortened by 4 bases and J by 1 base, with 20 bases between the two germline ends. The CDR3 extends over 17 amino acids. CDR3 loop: CASSPGRGTTGNTEAFF. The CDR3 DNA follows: TGCGCCAGCAGCCCGGGTAGAGGGACGACAGGGAACACTGAAGCTTTCTTT.

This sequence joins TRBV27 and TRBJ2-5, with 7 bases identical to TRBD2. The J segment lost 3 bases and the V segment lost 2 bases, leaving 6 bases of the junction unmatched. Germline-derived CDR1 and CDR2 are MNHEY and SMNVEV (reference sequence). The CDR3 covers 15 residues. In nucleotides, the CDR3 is TGTGCCAGCAGTTTAGTCCCTAGCGGAAAAGAGACCCAGTACTTC. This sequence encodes CASSLVPSGKETQYF.

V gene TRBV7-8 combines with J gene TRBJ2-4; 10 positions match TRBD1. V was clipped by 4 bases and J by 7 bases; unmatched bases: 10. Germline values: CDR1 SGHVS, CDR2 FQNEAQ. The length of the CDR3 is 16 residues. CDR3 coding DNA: TGTGCCAGCAGCTCAGGACAGGGGGTAACACTGAACATTCAGTACTTC. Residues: CASSSGQGVTLNIQYF.

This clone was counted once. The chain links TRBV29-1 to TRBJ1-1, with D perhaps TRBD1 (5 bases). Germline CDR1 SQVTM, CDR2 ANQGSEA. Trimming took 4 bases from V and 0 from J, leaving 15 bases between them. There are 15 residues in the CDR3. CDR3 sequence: CSVGGGRPMNTEAFF. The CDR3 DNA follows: TGCAGCGTTGGGGGGGGACGGCCAATGAACACTGAAGCTTTCTTT.

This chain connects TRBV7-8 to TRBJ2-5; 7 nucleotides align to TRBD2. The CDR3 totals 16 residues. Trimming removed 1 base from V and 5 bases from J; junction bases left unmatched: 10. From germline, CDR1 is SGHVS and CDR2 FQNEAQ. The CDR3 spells CASSLVGRERWETQYF. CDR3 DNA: TGTGCCAGCAGCTTAGTGGGGCGGGAGAGGTGGGAGACCCAGTACTTC.

CDR3 loop: CASSLGVRGYEQYF. Here the CDR3 DNA reads TGTGCCAGCAGCTTAGGGGTACGGGGTTACGAGCAGTACTTC. The V gene is TRBV11-2, the J gene TRBJ2-7; D possibly corresponds to TRBD2 (5 bases). The germline V gene has CDR1 SGHAT and CDR2 FQNNGV. The CDR3 sequence is 14 residues long. The V end lost 1 base, the J end lost 4 bases, and 11 bases lay between the germline ends. The whole variable domain, remainder taken from reference TRBV11-2 and TRBJ2-7, is EAGVAQSPRYKIIEKRQSVAFWCNPISGHATLYWYQQILGQGPKLLIQFQNNGVVDDSQLPKDRFSAERLKGVDSTLKIQPAKLEDSAVYLCASSLGVRGYEQYFGPGTRLTVT.

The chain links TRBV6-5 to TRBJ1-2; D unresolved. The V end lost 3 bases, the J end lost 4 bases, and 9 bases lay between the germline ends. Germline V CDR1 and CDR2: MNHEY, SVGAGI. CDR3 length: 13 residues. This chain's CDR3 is CASSYSPIYGYTF. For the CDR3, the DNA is TGTGCCAGCAGTTATTCGCCTATCTATGGCTACACCTTC.

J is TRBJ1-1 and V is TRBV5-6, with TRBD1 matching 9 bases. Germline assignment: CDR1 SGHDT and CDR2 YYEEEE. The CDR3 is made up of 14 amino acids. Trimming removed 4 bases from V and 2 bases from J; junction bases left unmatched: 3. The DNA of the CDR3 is TGTGCCAGCAGCGCGGACAGGGGCAACACTGAAGCTTTCTTT. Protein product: CASSADRGNTEAFF.

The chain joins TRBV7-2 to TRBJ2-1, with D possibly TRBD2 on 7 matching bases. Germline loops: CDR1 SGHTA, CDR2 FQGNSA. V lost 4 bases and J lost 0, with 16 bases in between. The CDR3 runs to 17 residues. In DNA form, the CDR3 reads TGTGCCAGCAGCTCCCGGGGGCGGGAGAGCTCCTACAATGAGCAGTTCTTC. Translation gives CASSSRGRESSYNEQFF.

CDR3 DNA sequence: TGTGCCAGCAGTGTCACTTCTAGCGGGAGTCGCACCGGGGAGCTGTTTTTT. Residues: CASSVTSSGSRTGELFF. The gene calls are TRBV9 and TRBJ2-2; 10 positions agree with TRBD2. CDR1 SGDLS and CDR2 YYNGEE come from the germline V gene. Germline trimming cut 5 bases from V and 4 bases from J; bases unmatched to any gene: 11. This CDR3 is built from 17 residues.

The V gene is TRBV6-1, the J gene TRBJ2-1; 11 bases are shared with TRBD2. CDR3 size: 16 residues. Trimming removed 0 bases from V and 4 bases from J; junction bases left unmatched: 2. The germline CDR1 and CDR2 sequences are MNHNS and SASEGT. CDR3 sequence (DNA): TGTGCCAGCAGTGAAGCGCGGACTAGCGGGTACAATGAGCAGTTCTTC. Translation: CASSEARTSGYNEQFF.

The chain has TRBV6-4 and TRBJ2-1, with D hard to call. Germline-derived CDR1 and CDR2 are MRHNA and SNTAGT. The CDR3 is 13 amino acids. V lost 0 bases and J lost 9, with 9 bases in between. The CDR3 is CASSDSNELEQFF. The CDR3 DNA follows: TGTGCCAGCAGTGACTCGAACGAACTTGAGCAGTTCTTC.

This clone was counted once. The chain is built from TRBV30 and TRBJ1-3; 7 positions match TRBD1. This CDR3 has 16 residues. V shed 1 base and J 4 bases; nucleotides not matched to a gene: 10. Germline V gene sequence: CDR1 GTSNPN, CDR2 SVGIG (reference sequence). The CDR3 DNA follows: TGTGCCTGGAGTGGGGATCTAACAGGGGTCGGAAACACCATATATTTT. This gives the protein CAWSGDLTGVGNTIYF.

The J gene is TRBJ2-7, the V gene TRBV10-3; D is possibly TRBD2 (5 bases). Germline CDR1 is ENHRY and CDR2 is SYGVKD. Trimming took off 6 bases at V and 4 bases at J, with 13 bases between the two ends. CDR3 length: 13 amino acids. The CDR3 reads CAISAMSGYEQYF. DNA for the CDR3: TGTGCCATCAGCGCCATGTCGGGATACGAGCAGTACTTC.

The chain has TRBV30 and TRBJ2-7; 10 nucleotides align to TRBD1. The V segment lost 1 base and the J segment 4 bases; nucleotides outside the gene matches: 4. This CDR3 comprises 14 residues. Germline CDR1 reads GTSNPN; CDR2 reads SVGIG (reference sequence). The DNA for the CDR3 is TGTGCCTGGAGTGGCGACAGGGGGCGTTACGAGCAGTACTTC. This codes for CAWSGDRGRYEQYF.

The CDR3 DNA sequence: TGTGCCAGCAGTTTAGCCGGACAGGGTGGCTATGGCTACACCTTC. Its translation: CASSLAGQGGYGYTF. The chain employs TRBV28 and TRBJ1-2, with TRBD1 identical over 8 bases. Per the germline V gene, CDR1 is MDHEN and CDR2 is SYDVKM. The CDR3 has 15 residues. V gave up 2 bases and J gave up 4 bases; unmatched junction bases: 6.

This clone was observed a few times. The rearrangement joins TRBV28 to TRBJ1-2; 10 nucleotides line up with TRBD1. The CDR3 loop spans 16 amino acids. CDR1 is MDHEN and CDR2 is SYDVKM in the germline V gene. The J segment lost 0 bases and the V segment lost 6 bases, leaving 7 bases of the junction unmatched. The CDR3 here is CASSTTGGFTNYGYTF. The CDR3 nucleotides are TGTGCCAGCAGCACGACAGGGGGCTTTACTAACTATGGCTACACCTTC.

CDR3 protein: CSVTGGGTDTQYF. CDR3 bases: TGCAGCGTCACAGGGGGCGGCACAGATACGCAGTATTTT. The V gene is TRBV29-1, the J gene TRBJ2-3; the match to TRBD1 covers 9 bases. Germline loops: CDR1 SQVTM, CDR2 ANQGSEA. V was pared by 6 bases and J by 1 base, with 2 bases of the junction left unmatched. CDR3 length equals 13 residues.

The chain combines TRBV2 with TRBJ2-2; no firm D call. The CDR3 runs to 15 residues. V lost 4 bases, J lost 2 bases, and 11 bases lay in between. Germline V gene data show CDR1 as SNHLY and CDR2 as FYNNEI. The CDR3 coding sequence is TGTGCCAGCAGTGTAATAGCCGATAACACCGGGGAGCTGTTTTTT. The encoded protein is CASSVIADNTGELFF.

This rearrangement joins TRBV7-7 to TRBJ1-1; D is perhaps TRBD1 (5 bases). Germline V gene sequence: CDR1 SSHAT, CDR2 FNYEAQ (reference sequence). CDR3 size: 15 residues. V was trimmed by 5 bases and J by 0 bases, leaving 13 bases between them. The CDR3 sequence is CASSIYRGVNTEAFF. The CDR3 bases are TGTGCCAGCAGCATCTACCGGGGGGTGAACACTGAAGCTTTCTTT. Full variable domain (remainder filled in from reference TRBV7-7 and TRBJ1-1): GAGVSQSPRYKVTKRGQDVTLRCDPISSHATLYWYQQALGQGPEFLTYFNYEAQPDKSGLPSDRFSAERPEGSISTLTIQRTEQRDSAMYRCASSIYRGVNTEAFFGQGTRLTVV.

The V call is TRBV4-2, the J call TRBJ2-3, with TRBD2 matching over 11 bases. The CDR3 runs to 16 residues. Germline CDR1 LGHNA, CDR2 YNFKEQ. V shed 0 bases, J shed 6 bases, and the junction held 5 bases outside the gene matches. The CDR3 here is CASSQDLTSGSDTQYF. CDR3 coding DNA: TGTGCCAGCAGCCAAGATTTAACTAGCGGGAGTGATACGCAGTATTTT.

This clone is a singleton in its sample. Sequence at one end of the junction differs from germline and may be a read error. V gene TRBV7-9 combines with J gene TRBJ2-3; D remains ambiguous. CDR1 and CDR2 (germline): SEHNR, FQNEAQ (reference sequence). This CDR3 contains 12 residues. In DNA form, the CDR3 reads TGTTCCAGCAGTCCTACTTCAGATACGCAGTATTTT. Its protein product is CSSSPTSDTQYF.

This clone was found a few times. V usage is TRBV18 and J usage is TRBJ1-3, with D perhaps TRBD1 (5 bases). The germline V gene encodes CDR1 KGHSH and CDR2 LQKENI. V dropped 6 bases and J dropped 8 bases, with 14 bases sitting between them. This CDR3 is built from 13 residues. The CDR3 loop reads CASSLYGGDTIYF. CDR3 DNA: TGTGCCAGCTCCCTATACGGGGGAGACACCATATATTTT.

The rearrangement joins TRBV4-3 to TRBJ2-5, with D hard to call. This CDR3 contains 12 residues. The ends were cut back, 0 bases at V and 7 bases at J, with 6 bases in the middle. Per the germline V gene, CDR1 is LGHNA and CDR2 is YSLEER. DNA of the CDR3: TGCGCCAGCAGCCAAGATACGGGGACCCAGTACTTC. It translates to CASSQDTGTQYF.

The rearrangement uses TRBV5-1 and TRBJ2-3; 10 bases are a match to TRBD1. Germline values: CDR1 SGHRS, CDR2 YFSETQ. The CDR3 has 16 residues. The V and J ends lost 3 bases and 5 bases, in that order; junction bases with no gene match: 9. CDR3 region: CASSWGQGSAQDTQYF. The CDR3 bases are TGCGCCAGCAGCTGGGGACAGGGGTCTGCACAAGATACGCAGTATTTT. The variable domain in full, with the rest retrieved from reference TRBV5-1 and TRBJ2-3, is KAGVTQTPRYLIKTRGQQVTLSCSPISGHRSVSWYQQTPGQGLQFLFEYFSETQRNKGNFPGRFSGRQFSNSRSEMNVSTLELGDSALYLCASSWGQGSAQDTQYFGPGTRLTVL.

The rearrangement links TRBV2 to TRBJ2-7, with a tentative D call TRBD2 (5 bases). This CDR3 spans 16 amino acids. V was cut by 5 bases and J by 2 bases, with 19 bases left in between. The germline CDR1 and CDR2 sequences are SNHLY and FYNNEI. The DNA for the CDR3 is TGTGCCAGCAGTTCACTTGCCCGGGCCGGGACCTACGAGCAGTACTTC. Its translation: CASSSLARAGTYEQYF.

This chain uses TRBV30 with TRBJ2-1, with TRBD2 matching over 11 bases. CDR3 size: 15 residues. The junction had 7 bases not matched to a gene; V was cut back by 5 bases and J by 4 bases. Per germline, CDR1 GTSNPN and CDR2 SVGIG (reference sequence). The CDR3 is CAWARTSGRYNEQFF. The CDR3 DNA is TGTGCCTGGGCCAGGACTAGCGGGCGTTACAATGAGCAGTTCTTC.

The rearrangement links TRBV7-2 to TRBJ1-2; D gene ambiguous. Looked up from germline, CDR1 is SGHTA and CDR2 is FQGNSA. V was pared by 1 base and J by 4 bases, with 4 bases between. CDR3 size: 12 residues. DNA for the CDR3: TGTGCCAGCAGCTTAGGTCGCTATGGCTACACCTTC. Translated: CASSLGRYGYTF.

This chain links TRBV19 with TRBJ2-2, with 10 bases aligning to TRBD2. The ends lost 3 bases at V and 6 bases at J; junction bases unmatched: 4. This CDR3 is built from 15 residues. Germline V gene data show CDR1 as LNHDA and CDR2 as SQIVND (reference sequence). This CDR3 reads CASSMSSGGAGELFF. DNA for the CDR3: TGTGCCAGTAGTATGTCCAGCGGGGGGGCCGGGGAGCTGTTTTTT. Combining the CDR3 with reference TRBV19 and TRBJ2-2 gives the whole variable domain DGGITQSPKYLFRKEGQNVTLSCEQNLNHDAMYWYRQDPGQGLRLIYYSQIVNDFQKGDIAEGYSVSREKKESFPLTVTSAQKNPTAFYLCASSMSSGGAGELFFGEGSRLTVL.

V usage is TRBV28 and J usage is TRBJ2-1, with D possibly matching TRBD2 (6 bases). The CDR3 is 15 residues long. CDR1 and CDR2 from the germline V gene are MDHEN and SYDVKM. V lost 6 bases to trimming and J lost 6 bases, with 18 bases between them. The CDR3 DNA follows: TGTGCCAGCAGCCTGACTAGTATGGGTGGCAATGAGCAGTTCTTC. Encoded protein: CASSLTSMGGNEQFF.